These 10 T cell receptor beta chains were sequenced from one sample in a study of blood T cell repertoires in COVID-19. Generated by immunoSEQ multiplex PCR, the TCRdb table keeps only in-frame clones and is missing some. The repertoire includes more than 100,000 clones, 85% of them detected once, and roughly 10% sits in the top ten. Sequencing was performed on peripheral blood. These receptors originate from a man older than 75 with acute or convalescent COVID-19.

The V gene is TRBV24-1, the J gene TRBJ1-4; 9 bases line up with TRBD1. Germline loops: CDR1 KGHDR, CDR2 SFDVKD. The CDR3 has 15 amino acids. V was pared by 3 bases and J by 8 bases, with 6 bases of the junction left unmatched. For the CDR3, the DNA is TGTGCCACCAGTGATCCATTGGACAGGGGAGAAAAACTGTTTTTT. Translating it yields CATSDPLDRGEKLFF.

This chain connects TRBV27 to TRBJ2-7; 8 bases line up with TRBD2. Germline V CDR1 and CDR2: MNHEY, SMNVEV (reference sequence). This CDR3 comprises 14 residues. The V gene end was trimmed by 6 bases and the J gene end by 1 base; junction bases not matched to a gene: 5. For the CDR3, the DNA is TGTGCCAGCAGATCCAGCGGGAGATCCTACGAGCAGTACTTC. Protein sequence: CASRSSGRSYEQYF.

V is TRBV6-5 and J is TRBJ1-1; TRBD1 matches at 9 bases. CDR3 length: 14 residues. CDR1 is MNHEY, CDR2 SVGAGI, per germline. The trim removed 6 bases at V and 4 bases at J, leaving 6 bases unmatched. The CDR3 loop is CASRRGQGGTEAFF. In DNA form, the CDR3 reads TGTGCCAGCAGGAGGGGACAGGGTGGCACTGAAGCTTTCTTT.

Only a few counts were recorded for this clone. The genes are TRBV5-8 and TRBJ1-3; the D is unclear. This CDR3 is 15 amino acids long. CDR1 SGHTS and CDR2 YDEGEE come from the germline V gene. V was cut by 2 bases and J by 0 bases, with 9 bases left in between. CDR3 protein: CASSLEGSSGNTIYF. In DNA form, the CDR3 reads TGTGCCAGCAGCTTAGAGGGATCCTCTGGAAACACCATATATTTT. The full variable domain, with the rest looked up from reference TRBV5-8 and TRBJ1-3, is EAGVTQSPTHLIKTRGQQATLRCSPISGHTSVYWYQQALGLGLQFLLWYDEGEERNRGNFPPRFSGRQFPNYSSELNVNALELEDSALYLCASSLEGSSGNTIYFGEGSWLTVV.

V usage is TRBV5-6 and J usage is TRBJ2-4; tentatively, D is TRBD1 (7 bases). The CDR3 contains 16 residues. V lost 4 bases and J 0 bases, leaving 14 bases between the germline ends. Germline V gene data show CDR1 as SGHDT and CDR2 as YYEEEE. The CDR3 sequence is CASSVYRGLAKNIQYF. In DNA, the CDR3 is TGTGCCAGCAGCGTGTACAGGGGACTAGCCAAAAACATTCAGTACTTC.

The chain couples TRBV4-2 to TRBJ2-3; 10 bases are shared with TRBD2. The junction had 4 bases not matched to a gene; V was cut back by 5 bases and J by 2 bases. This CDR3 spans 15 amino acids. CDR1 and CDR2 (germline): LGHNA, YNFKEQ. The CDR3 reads CASSTSGGDTDTQYF. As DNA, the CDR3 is TGTGCCAGCAGCACAAGCGGGGGGGACACAGATACGCAGTATTTT.

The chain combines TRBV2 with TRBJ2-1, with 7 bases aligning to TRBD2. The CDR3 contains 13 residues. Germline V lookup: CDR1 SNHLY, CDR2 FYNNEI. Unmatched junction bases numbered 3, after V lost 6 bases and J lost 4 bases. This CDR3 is CASSLGGYNEQFF. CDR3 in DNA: TGTGCCAGCAGCCTCGGGGGGTACAATGAGCAGTTCTTC.

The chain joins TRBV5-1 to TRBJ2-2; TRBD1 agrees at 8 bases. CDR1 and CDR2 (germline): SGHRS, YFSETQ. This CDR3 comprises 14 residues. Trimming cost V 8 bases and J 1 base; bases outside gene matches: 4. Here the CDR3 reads CASTGTGNTGELFF. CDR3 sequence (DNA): TGCGCCAGTACCGGGACAGGGAACACCGGGGAGCTGTTTTTT.

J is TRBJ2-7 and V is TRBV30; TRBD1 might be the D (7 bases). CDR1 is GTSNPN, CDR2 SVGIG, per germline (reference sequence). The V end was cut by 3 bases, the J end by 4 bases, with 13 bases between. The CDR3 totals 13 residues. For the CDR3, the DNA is TGTGCCTGGAGAGGGGGCGGGAAGTACGAGCAGTACTTC. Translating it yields CAWRGGGKYEQYF.

The CDR3 nucleotides read TGTGCCAGCAGCTCCACAGGGGTTCGAGGCTACGAGCAGTACTTC. It specifies CASSSTGVRGYEQYF. The V call is TRBV7-9, the J call TRBJ2-7; 7 bases match TRBD1. Germline V lookup: CDR1 SEHNR, CDR2 FQNEAQ (reference sequence). V gave up 4 bases and J gave up 3 bases; unmatched junction bases: 9. The CDR3 length is 15 residues.